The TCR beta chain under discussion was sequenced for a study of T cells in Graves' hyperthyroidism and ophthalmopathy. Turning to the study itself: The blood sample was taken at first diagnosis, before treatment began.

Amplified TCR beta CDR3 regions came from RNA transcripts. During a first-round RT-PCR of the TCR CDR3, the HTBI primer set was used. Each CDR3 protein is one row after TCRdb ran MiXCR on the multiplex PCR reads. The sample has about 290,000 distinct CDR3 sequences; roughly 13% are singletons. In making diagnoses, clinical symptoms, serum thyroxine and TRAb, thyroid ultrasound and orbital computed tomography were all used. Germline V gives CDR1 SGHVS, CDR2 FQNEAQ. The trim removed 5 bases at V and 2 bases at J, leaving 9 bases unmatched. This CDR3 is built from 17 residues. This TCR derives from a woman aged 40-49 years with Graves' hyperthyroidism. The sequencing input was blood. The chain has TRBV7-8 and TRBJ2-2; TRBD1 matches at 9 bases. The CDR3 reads CASSKDRGPINTGELFF. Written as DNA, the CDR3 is TGTGCCAGCAGCAAGGACAGGGGACCCATAAACACCGGGGAGCTGTTTTTT.